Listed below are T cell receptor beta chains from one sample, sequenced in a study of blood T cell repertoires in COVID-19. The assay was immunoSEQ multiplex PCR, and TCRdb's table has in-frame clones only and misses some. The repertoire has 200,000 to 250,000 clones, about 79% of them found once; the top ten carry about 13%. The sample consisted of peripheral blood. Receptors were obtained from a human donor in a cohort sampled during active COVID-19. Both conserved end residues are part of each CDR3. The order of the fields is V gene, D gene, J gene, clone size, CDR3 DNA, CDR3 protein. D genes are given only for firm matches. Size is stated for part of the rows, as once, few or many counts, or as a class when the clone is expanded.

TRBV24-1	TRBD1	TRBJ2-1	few	TGTGCCACCAGTGATTCGGGGCCGGGACAGGGGTACAATGAGCAGTTCTTC	CATSDSGPGQGYNEQFF
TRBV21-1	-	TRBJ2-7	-	TGTGCCAGCAGCGACCCACAGGGTAGGACCTACGAGCAGTACTTC	CASSDPQGRTYEQYF
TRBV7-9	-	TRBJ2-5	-	TGTGCCAGCAGCTTAGTCCCTACTAGTGGTAGGGAGACCCAGTACTTC	CASSLVPTSGRETQYF
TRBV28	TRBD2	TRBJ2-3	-	TGTGCCAGCAGTTCCCCAGCGGGAGGGAAAGATACGCAGTATTTT	CASSSPAGGKDTQYF
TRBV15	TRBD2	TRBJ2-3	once	TGTGCCACCAGCAGCCTAGCGGCCAGGGACACAGATACGCAGTATTTT	CATSSLAARDTDTQYF
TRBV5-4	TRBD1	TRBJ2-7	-	TGTGCCAGCAGCTTGCAACAGGGGGTAAAAGAGCAGTACTTC	CASSLQQGVKEQYF
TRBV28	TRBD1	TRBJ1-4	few	TGTGCCAGCAGTTTTAAGACAGGGGAAAGGTTTTTT	CASSFKTGERFF
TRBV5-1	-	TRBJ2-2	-	TGCGCCAGCAGCCCGACCGGGCCGGGGGCCGGGGAGCTGTTTTTT	CASSPTGPGAGELFF
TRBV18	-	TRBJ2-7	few	TGTGCCAGCTCACCAACCGGGACAATCAACGAGCAGTACTTC	CASSPTGTINEQYF
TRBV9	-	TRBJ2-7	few	TGTGCCAGCAGCGTCGGACAAGCCGACTACGAGCAGTACTTC	CASSVGQADYEQYF
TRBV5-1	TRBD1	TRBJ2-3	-	TGCGCCAGCAGACCGGGACAGGGGGCAGATACGCAGTATTTT	CASRPGQGADTQYF
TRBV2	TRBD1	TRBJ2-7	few	TGTGCCAGCAGCCTGGGACAGTCAAGCTCCTACGAGCAGTACTTC	CASSLGQSSSYEQYF
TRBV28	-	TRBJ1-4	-	TGTGCCAGCAGTGAGGACAGACCAACTAATGAAAAACTGTTTTTT	CASSEDRPTNEKLFF
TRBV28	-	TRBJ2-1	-	TGTGCCAGCAGCCAACCCCTTCAGAATGAGCAGTTCTTC	CASSQPLQNEQFF
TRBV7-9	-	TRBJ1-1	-	TGTGCCAGCAGGCCCCCAGGGGAACTGGCTGAAGCTTTCTTT	CASRPPGELAEAFF
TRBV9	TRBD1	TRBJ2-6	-	TGTGCCAGCAGCATGAACAGGGGAGCGGCCAACGTCCTGACTTTC	CASSMNRGAANVLTF
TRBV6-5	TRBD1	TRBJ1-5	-	TGTGCCAGCAGTCGTGACAGGGTAGGTCAGCCCCAGCATTTT	CASSRDRVGQPQHF
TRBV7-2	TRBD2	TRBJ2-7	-	TGTGCCAGCAGCTTAGAACTAGCGGGAGCGAGGGAGCAGTACTTC	CASSLELAGAREQYF
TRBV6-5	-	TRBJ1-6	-	TGTGCCAGTCTAAGATCCACTAATTCACCCCTCCACTTT	CASLRSTNSPLHF
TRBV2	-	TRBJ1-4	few	TGTGCCAGCAAATCAAGGGGGTTTAATGAAAAACTGTTTTTT	CASKSRGFNEKLFF